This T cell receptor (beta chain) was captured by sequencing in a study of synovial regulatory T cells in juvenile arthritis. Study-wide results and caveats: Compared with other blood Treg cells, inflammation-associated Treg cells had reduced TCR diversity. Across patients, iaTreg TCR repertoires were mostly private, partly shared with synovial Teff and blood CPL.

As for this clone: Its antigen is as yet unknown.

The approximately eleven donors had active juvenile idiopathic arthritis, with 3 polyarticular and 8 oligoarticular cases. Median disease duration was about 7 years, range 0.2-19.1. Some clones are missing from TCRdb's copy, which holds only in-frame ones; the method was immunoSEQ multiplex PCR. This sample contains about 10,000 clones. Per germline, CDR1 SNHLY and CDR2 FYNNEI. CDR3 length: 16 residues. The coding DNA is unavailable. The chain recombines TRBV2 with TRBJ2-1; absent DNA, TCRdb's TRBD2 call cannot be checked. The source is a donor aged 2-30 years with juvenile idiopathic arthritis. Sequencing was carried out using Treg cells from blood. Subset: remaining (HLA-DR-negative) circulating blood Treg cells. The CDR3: CATAPGPGGSYNEQFF.